Sequencing of this T cell receptor beta chain was carried out in a study of early stage breast cancer tumors. Trimming took off 6 bases at V and 4 bases at J, with 13 bases between the two ends. The germline CDR1 and CDR2 sequences are LNHNV and YYDKDF (reference sequence). The CDR3 contains 14 residues. Profiled with immunoSEQ multiplex PCR; TCRdb holds only in-frame clones, not every one. The sample lists around 10,000 clones; over 55% were seen once. What was sequenced was normal breast tissue next to the tumor. The rearrangement uses TRBV15 and TRBJ2-4; weak D call: TRBD1 (5 bases). This receptor was taken from a person between 55 and 70 years old with breast cancer. CDR3 nucleotides: TGTGCCACCAGGACGCGACAGACAAAAAACATTCAGTACTTC. Protein sequence: CATRTRQTKNIQYF.